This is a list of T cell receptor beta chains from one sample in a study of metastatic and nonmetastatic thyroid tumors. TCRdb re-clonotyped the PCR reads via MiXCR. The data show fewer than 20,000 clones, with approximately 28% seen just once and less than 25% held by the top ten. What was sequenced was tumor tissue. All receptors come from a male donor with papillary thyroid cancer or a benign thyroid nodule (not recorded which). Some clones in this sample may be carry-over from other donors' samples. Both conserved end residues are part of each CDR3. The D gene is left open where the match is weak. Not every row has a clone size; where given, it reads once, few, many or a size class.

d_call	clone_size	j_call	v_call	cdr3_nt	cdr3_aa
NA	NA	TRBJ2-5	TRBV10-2	TGCGCCAGCAAAGATACTAGACGCCAAGAGACCCAGTACTTC	CASKDTRRQETQYF
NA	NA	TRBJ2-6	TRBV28	TGTGCCAGCAGAGGGACGGGACTTGTGGGGGCCAACGTCCTGACTTTC	CASRGTGLVGANVLTF
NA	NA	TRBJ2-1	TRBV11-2	TGTGCCAGCAGCTTAGATGGGGTTCTGGATGAGCAGTTCTTC	CASSLDGVLDEQFF
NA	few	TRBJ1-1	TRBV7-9	TGTGCCAGCAGCTTATTCCCCACTGAAGCTTTCTTT	CASSLFPTEAFF
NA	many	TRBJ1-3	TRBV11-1	TGTGCCAGCAGCCCAGGACTCTCTGGAAACACCATATATTTT	CASSPGLSGNTIYF
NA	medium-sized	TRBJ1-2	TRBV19	TGTGCCAGTAGTACCTCCGGGACGGGCTATGGCTACACCTTC	CASSTSGTGYGYTF
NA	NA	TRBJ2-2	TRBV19	TGTGCCAGTAGTATCGGAGGGTTCAGCACCGGGGAGCTGTTTTTT	CASSIGGFSTGELFF
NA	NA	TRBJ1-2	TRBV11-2	TGTGCCAGCAGCTTAGCGTCGGCAGGGACGGGCTACACCTTC	CASSLASAGTGYTF
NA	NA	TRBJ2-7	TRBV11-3	TGTGCCAGCAGCAGCCCGGGACAAAGAACCTACGAGCAGTACTTC	CASSSPGQRTYEQYF
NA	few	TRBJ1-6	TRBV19	TGTGCCAGTAGTATGATGGGTCCCAATTCACCCCTCCACTTT	CASSMMGPNSPLHF
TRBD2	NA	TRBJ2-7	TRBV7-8	TGTGCCAGCAGCCCCCGACAGCGGGGGCACGAGCAGTACTTC	CASSPRQRGHEQYF
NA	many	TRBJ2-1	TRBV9	TGTGCCAGCAGCGTAGTGTTTGCTTACTCCTACAATGAGCAGTTCTTC	CASSVVFAYSYNEQFF
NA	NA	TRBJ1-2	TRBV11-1	TGTGCCAGCACCCCCCTTCGACGAAGTGTTAACTATGGCTACACCTTC	CASTPLRRSVNYGYTF
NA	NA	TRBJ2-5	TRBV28	TGTGCCAGCAGTCCCGGGCCACTCCAAGAGACCCAGTACTTC	CASSPGPLQETQYF